Detailed here is one TCR beta chain. Germline lookup yields CDR1 LGHNT and CDR2 FRNRAP. CDR3 length: 17 residues. V lost 3 bases and J lost 1; bases outside the gene matches: 11. The sample belongs to a study of technical replicates of blood from several donors. TCRdb's copy holds only in-frame clones and misses some; the assay was immunoSEQ multiplex PCR. The sample comprises roughly 100,000 clones, just over 95% of which are singletons, and 0.2% to 0.25% rests with the top ten. This TCR derives from a human donor in good health. The genes are TRBV12-5 and TRBJ1-1; 7 bases match TRBD1. The sample comprised T cells isolated from PBMCs. The CDR3 DNA reads as TGTGCTAGTGGTTTCTTTCTACAGGGGTCTACGAACACTGAAGCTTTCTTT. It yields the protein CASGFFLQGSTNTEAFF. Together with reference TRBV12-5 and TRBJ1-1, the CDR3 gives the full variable domain: DARVTQTPRHKVTEMGQEVTMRCQPILGHNTVFWYRQTMMQGLELLAYFRNRAPLDDSGMPKDRFSAEMPDATLATLKIQPSEPRDSAVYFCASGFFLQGSTNTEAFFGQGTRLTVV.